This T cell receptor (beta chain) was found in a study of PD-1 blockade in classical Hodgkin lymphoma. Notes on the study in general: Patients were excluded if nivolumab began under 1 year after ASCT (the autologous transplant). Complete responders matched newly diagnosed patients in baseline diversity.

The time point: cycle 4 day 1 (C4D1), after about 6 weeks of nivolumab. Each and every patient relapsed after autologous stem cell transplantation, and patients got differing brentuximab vedotin exposure. Best outcomes ranged across complete response, partial response and progressive disease. This clone is categorized as medium-sized. Antigen unknown. Germline loops: CDR1 MNHNY, CDR2 SVGAGI (reference sequence). The CDR3 consists of 15 residues. The V gene lost 5 bases and the J gene lost 0 bases, with 8 bases spanning the gap. The data were produced by immunoSEQ multiplex PCR, yet TCRdb's version contains in-frame clones alone and is incomplete. The table includes approximately 52,000 clones, 86% detected once.

The sample consisted of peripheral blood mononuclear cells (PBMCs), taken before the fourth cycle of nivolumab. The receptor's source is a human donor with classical Hodgkin lymphoma. The chain joins TRBV6-6 to TRBJ2-6; no definite D call. The CDR3 sequence is CASSRPSSGANVLTF. CDR3 coding DNA: TGTGCCAGCAGTAGGCCCAGCTCTGGGGCCAACGTCCTGACTTTC.